This entry lists 26 T cell receptor beta chains sequenced from one sample in a study of cytomegalovirus exposure and HLA in healthy donors (TCRdb year 2017). The library was prepared using the immunoSEQ multiplex PCR assay. The multiplex PCR relied on a mix of 60 forward primers for TCR Vbeta segments and 13 reverse primers for TCR Jbeta segments. TCRdb carries this immuneACCESS record with in-frame sequences only. Its versions omit some clonotypes, under half of them owing to an unresolved V gene in the studies checked, with the rest unexplained. A total of around 140,000 clones appear in this sample, approximately 80% of them only once. The ten largest clones capture 2.5% of the sample. Specimen: PBMCs. The receptor set was obtained from a male donor in good health and CMV-seronegative.

The genes are TRBV11-2 and TRBJ2-2; D not resolved. Per germline, CDR1 SGHAT and CDR2 FQNNGV. The germline V and J ends were trimmed by 5 bases and 12 bases, with 10 bases remaining between them. The CDR3 is 11 amino acids. Here the CDR3 DNA reads TGTGCCAGCAGCCCGAACGCGAAGCTGTTTTTT. It yields the protein CASSPNAKLFF.

V usage is TRBV15 and J usage is TRBJ2-6; possible D gene TRBD1, 5 bases. The CDR3 totals 18 residues. CDR1 and CDR2 from the germline V gene are LNHNV and YYDKDF (reference sequence). V was clipped by 1 base and J by 0 bases, with 13 bases between them. The CDR3 DNA sequence: TGTGCCACCAGCAGAGGGGGCGGACCCCGCTCTGGGGCCAACGTCCTGACTTTC. Protein: CATSRGGGPRSGANVLTF.

The rearrangement joins TRBV9 to TRBJ1-2, with D perhaps matching TRBD1 (5 bases). Germline V gene lookup returns CDR1 SGDLS and CDR2 YYNGEE. With 3 bases removed from V and 3 bases from J, the gap between germline ends came to 21 bases. The length of the CDR3 is 17 residues. The CDR3 DNA sequence: TGTGCCAGCAGCGCTCCCCAGCGCGTGGGGGAGGACTATGGCTACACCTTC. Translating gives CASSAPQRVGEDYGYTF.

The J gene is TRBJ1-2, the V gene TRBV6-1, with 9 bases identical to TRBD1. The length of the CDR3 is 13 residues. Germline V gene lookup returns CDR1 MNHNS and CDR2 SASEGT. J was trimmed by 4 bases and V by 6 bases; bases with no gene match: 3. The CDR3 DNA reads TGTGCCAGCAGACAGGGGGCAGGCTATGGCTACACCTTC. The encoded protein is CASRQGAGYGYTF.

The chain is built from TRBV19 and TRBJ1-3; D might be TRBD1 (6 bases). Germline V gene data show CDR1 as LNHDA and CDR2 as SQIVND (reference sequence). Deletions cut 3 bases from V and 3 bases from J, with 9 bases between. The CDR3 spans 14 residues. CDR3 residues: CASSIGGLGNTIYF. The CDR3 DNA reads as TGTGCCAGTAGTATCGGGGGGCTTGGAAACACCATATATTTT.

This chain joins TRBV27 and TRBJ2-7, with D tentatively TRBD1 (5 bases). V dropped 5 bases and J dropped 2 bases, with 10 bases sitting between them. The CDR3 length is 13 residues. Germline V gene data show CDR1 as MNHEY and CDR2 as SMNVEV (reference sequence). In DNA form, the CDR3 reads TGTGCCAGCAGTGCCAGGGCGGCCTACGAGCAGTACTTC. It encodes CASSARAAYEQYF.

This clone was picked up a small number of times. CDR3 sequence: CASSWTSGLNTGELFF. CDR3 DNA sequence: TGTGCCAGCAGCTGGACTAGCGGGCTGAACACCGGGGAGCTGTTTTTT. The gene calls are TRBV5-6 and TRBJ2-2; 11 positions agree with TRBD2. Trimming cost V 3 bases and J 1 base; bases outside gene matches: 2. This CDR3 is built from 16 residues. Germline values: CDR1 SGHDT, CDR2 YYEEEE.

This chain connects TRBV11-2 to TRBJ2-5, with D unresolved. CDR1 and CDR2 from the germline V gene are SGHAT and FQNNGV. The CDR3 consists of 14 residues. V lost 7 bases, J lost 7 bases, and 19 bases lay in between. The CDR3, as DNA: TGTGCCAGCACCTACCAGCATGGAAGAGGGACCCAGTACTTC. This translates into CASTYQHGRGTQYF.

The rearrangement joins TRBV5-4 to TRBJ2-2; TRBD2 might be the D (6 bases). The V end lost 3 bases, the J end lost 5 bases, and 17 bases lay between the germline ends. Germline-derived CDR1 and CDR2 are SGHNT and YYREEE (reference sequence). The CDR3 runs 16 residues. In DNA form, the CDR3 reads TGTGCCAGCAGCTCCCCCCCCGGGAGCGGAACCGGGGAGCTGTTTTTT. Protein product: CASSSPPGSGTGELFF.

The chain couples TRBV27 to TRBJ1-2; no definite D call. The germline V gene encodes CDR1 MNHEY and CDR2 SMNVEV (reference sequence). The CDR3 contains 13 residues. Trimming removed 2 bases at V and 8 bases at J, with 12 bases between. In DNA form, the CDR3 reads TGTGCCAGCAGTTTAAGAGGGTCTTGGGGCTACACCTTC. Translating it yields CASSLRGSWGYTF.

The V and J genes are TRBV6-5 and TRBJ1-1, with TRBD1 as a possible D gene (5 bases). This CDR3 is 15 amino acids long. Trimming left V 3 bases short and J 10 bases short, with 21 bases between. CDR1 is MNHEY and CDR2 is SVGAGI in the germline V gene. The CDR3 DNA sequence: TGTGCCAGCAGTTATCGACGTTACCAAGACAGTCGAGCTTTCTTT. It is translated as CASSYRRYQDSRAFF.

This chain uses TRBV7-9 with TRBJ2-1; perhaps TRBD2 as D (5 bases). V was clipped by 6 bases and J by 0 bases, with 9 bases between them. This CDR3 region has 14 residues. Germline-derived CDR1 and CDR2 are SEHNR and FQNEAQ (reference sequence). The CDR3 loop reads CASRGVRSYNEQFF. CDR3 bases: TGTGCCAGCAGGGGAGTTCGCTCCTACAATGAGCAGTTCTTC.

The rearrangement uses TRBV28 and TRBJ1-1, with 7 bases aligning to TRBD1. The V gene end was trimmed by 3 bases and the J gene end by 4 bases; junction bases not matched to a gene: 2. The germline V gene encodes CDR1 MDHEN and CDR2 SYDVKM. The CDR3 is 13 residues long. DNA for the CDR3: TGTGCCAGCAGTTTTAGGGGGCCCACTGAAGCTTTCTTT. Its translation is CASSFRGPTEAFF.

The chain employs TRBV14 and TRBJ2-5, with 9 bases fitting TRBD1. With 2 bases clipped from V and 5 bases from J, the junction kept 18 bases outside the gene matches. The germline CDR1 and CDR2 sequences are SGHDN and FVKESK. The CDR3 has 19 residues. CDR3 residues: CASSQSAGQGGSYLETQYF. The CDR3 DNA reads TGTGCCAGCAGCCAAAGCGCGGGACAGGGTGGTTCATATTTGGAGACCCAGTACTTC.

The V call is TRBV11-2, the J call TRBJ2-7, with 8 nucleotides matching TRBD1. V dropped 5 bases and J dropped 7; count of bases not matched to a gene: 7. In germline, CDR1 is SGHAT, CDR2 FQNNGV. The CDR3 contains 13 residues. CDR3 DNA sequence: TGTGCCAGCAGCCCTCAGGGGGCGAAAGAGCAGTACTTC. Its translation: CASSPQGAKEQYF.

The chain joins TRBV18 to TRBJ2-1; TRBD2 agrees at 9 bases. This CDR3 contains 18 residues. The germline CDR1 and CDR2 sequences are KGHSH and LQKENI. Losses at the gene ends were 1 base for V and 2 bases for J; bases not matched to a gene: 9. The CDR3 DNA is TGTGCCAGCTCACCACGAGGGGGGGCTAGCGGGACCTACAATGAGCAGTTCTTC. Translating gives CASSPRGGASGTYNEQFF.

The chain has TRBV28 and TRBJ1-2, with D perhaps matching TRBD1 (5 bases). The V gene's germline CDR1 is MDHEN and CDR2 SYDVKM. V was shortened by 7 bases and J by 7 bases, with 10 bases between the two germline ends. The CDR3 contains 11 residues. The CDR3 bases are TGTGCCAGCACTTCCGGGGGTGGCTACACCTTC. Protein sequence: CASTSGGGYTF.

The chain has TRBV7-2 and TRBJ2-3; 9 positions match TRBD2. Germline-derived CDR1 and CDR2 are SGHTA and FQGNSA. The CDR3 has 16 amino acids. The junction had 6 bases not matched to a gene; V was cut back by 4 bases and J by 1 base. CDR3 sequence: CASSSTAGGGTDTQYF. The CDR3 DNA reads as TGTGCCAGCAGCTCCACCGCGGGAGGGGGCACAGATACGCAGTATTTT. Based on the CDR3 plus reference TRBV7-2 and TRBJ2-3, the full variable domain is GAGVSQSPSNKVTEKGKDVELRCDPISGHTALYWYRQSLGQGLEFLIYFQGNSAPDKSGLPSDRFSAERTGGSVSTLTIQRTQQEDSAVYLCASSSTAGGGTDTQYFGPGTRLTVL.

The rearrangement uses TRBV2 and TRBJ2-2, with 9 positions matching TRBD1. Germline lookup yields CDR1 SNHLY and CDR2 FYNNEI. With 4 bases clipped from V and 6 bases from J, the junction kept 0 bases outside the gene matches. The CDR3 sequence is 13 residues long. The CDR3 protein is CASSGDRAGELFF. The CDR3 bases are TGTGCCAGCAGTGGGGACAGGGCCGGGGAGCTGTTTTTT.

The chain couples TRBV6-6 to TRBJ1-4, with D possibly TRBD1 on 5 matching bases. With 0 bases removed from V and 1 base from J, the gap between germline ends came to 6 bases. This CDR3 has 15 amino acids. Germline V gives CDR1 MNHNY, CDR2 SVGAGI (reference sequence). CDR3 loop: CASSYSGGTNEKLFF. The CDR3 nucleotides read TGTGCCAGCAGTTACTCGGGGGGAACTAATGAAAAACTGTTTTTT.

The V gene is TRBV4-1, the J gene TRBJ2-1; the D gene is possibly TRBD1 (6 bases). The CDR3 has 16 residues. Trimming cost V 1 base and J 7 bases, with 17 bases left between them. Germline loops: CDR1 MGHRA, CDR2 YSYEKL. CDR3 protein: CASSQGNRAPGNEQFF. Written as DNA, the CDR3 is TGCGCCAGCAGCCAAGGGAACAGGGCCCCCGGGAATGAGCAGTTCTTC.

The chain carries TRBV7-2 and TRBJ1-1; D unclear. The CDR3 loop spans 13 amino acids. Trimming shortened V by 1 base and J by 4 bases, and 7 bases separated the two germline ends. Germline V gives CDR1 SGHTA, CDR2 FQGNSA. The chain's CDR3 is CASSLERSTEAFF. In nucleotides, the CDR3 is TGTGCCAGCAGCTTAGAACGCAGCACTGAAGCTTTCTTT.

The rearrangement links TRBV4-3 to TRBJ2-3, with 10 bases fitting TRBD2. Looked up from germline, CDR1 is LGHNA and CDR2 is YSLEER. V was clipped by 2 bases and J by 4 bases; unmatched bases: 3. CDR3 length: 15 residues. CDR3 bases: TGCGCCAGCAGCCAACTAGCGGGAGATCCAGATACGCAGTATTTT. This encodes CASSQLAGDPDTQYF.

V usage is TRBV30 and J usage is TRBJ1-1, with TRBD1 identical over 7 bases. J lost 6 bases, V lost 1 base, and 8 bases had no gene match. The germline V gene has CDR1 GTSNPN and CDR2 SVGIG (reference sequence). The CDR3 has 14 amino acids. CDR3 in DNA: TGTGCCTGGAGTGAATTGACAGGGCGGCCTGAAGCTTTCTTT. Its protein is CAWSELTGRPEAFF.

The gene calls are TRBV15 and TRBJ1-1, with TRBD1 matching over 9 bases. This CDR3 is built from 15 residues. Unmatched junction bases numbered 7, after V lost 1 base and J lost 7 bases. Looked up from germline, CDR1 is LNHNV and CDR2 is YYDKDF (reference sequence). This CDR3 is CATSRATGTGSEAFF. In nucleotides, the CDR3 is TGTGCCACCAGCAGAGCGACCGGGACAGGGAGTGAAGCTTTCTTT.

The rearrangement uses TRBV15 and TRBJ1-1; 8 bases line up with TRBD1. V shed 1 base, J shed 10 bases, and the junction held 2 bases outside the gene matches. Germline loops: CDR1 LNHNV, CDR2 YYDKDF (reference sequence). The CDR3 spans 12 residues. The CDR3: CATSRVGTGAFF. CDR3 bases: TGTGCCACCAGCAGAGTAGGGACAGGAGCTTTCTTT.